The clone carrying this TCR beta chain was detected many times. The antigen is undetermined. The trim removed 5 bases at V and 6 bases at J, leaving 4 bases unmatched. This CDR3 is 13 amino acids long. Genomic DNA templated the TCR beta VDJ and CDR3 profiling. One entry per CDR3 protein, called by TCRdb with MiXCR from the reads. The data hold more than 250,000 distinct CDR3 sequences, with 45% to 65% observed a single time. These data are taken from a study of CD8+CD57+ T cells in acquired aplastic anemia. About the study: The mean DNA yield obtained from sorted CD4+ and CD8+ cells came to approximately 3.2 ug.

Study results and caveats: The CD8+ Simpson's diversity of patients and controls was not significantly different. Around 27 sequences, all CD8+ CDR3, were shared between patients and controls.

Sequencing used sorted CD4+, CD8+, or CD8+CD57+ T cells (not recorded which) from PBMCs. The chain couples TRBV12-3 or TRBV12-4 to TRBJ1-3, with 7 bases aligning to TRBD1. The sequence was obtained from a human donor with severe aplastic anemia or a healthy control (not recorded which). In DNA form, the CDR3 reads TGTGCCAGCAGTCCGGACAGGAAAAACACCATATATTTT. Its protein is CASSPDRKNTIYF.